The 22 T cell receptor beta chains listed next were all sequenced from one sample in a study of T cell repertoires in cytomegalovirus infection (dated by TCRdb to about 2019). Sequencing used an Illumina HiSeq 1500. TCRdb reanalyzed the raw reads on its own, using fastp at Q25 for trimming and MiXCR for clone calling, and kept in-frame beta chains. Here each entry gathers all rows of one CDR3 protein and keeps the most common genes and DNA. In all, the sample holds 900,000 to 950,000 distinct CDR3 sequences, and less than 35% of those were seen once. Over 13% of the sample is in the top ten clones. No antigens are known for them. The treatment or condition label corresponds to: in vitro stimulation with specific CMV peptide epitopes to enrich CMV-specific T cells. This specimen consisted of cultured CD8+ T cells from PBMCs, obtained from culture after CMV antigen stimulation. These receptor sequences come from a human donor in good health (CMV status not recorded). Some clones in this sample may be carry-over from other donors' samples.

This clonotype has only one observation. The chain recombines TRBV27 with TRBJ2-5, with D maybe TRBD2 (7 bases). Per germline, CDR1 MNHEY and CDR2 SMNVEV (reference sequence). Trimming removed 5 bases at V and 6 bases at J, with 19 bases between. The CDR3 is 15 amino acids. CDR3 amino acids: CASSPSGRGFQTQYF. The CDR3 DNA is TGTGCCAGCAGTCCCTCGGGGAGGGGGTTTCAGACCCAGTACTTC.

This clonotype has a handful of counts. The chain recombines TRBV27 with TRBJ1-2; 9 nucleotides agree with TRBD1. Germline V gives CDR1 MNHEY, CDR2 SMNVEV (reference sequence). The ends lost 6 bases at V and 6 bases at J; junction bases unmatched: 5. This CDR3 is built from 13 residues. The CDR3 region is CASSQTGGHGYTF. In DNA form, the CDR3 reads TGTGCCAGCAGCCAAACAGGGGGCCATGGCTACACCTTC.

This clonotype has more than one count but fewer than ten. The rearrangement links TRBV6-5 to TRBJ1-2, with D possibly matching TRBD1 (5 bases). Germline loops: CDR1 MNHEY, CDR2 SVGAGI. The CDR3 has 19 amino acids. Trimming cost V 4 bases and J 1 base, with 25 bases left between them. CDR3 DNA sequence: TGTGCCAGCAGTTCCAAATGGGGCAGCATTCTACCTAGTAACTATGGCTACACCTTC. Protein sequence: CASSSKWGSILPSNYGYTF.

The V and J genes are TRBV19 and TRBJ2-6; a weak D match, TRBD1 (5 bases). This CDR3 has 16 amino acids. V was trimmed by 7 bases and J by 0 bases, leaving 13 bases between them. Germline V gene lookup returns CDR1 LNHDA and CDR2 SQIVND (reference sequence). CDR3 nucleotide sequence: TGTGCCAGTACCATAACAGGTAGCTCTGGGGCCAACGTCCTGACTTTC. Translated, it gives CASTITGSSGANVLTF.

The rearrangement uses TRBV19 and TRBJ2-7; D remains ambiguous. V lost 3 bases, J lost 0 bases, and 6 bases lay in between. The CDR3 is made up of 13 amino acids. From germline, CDR1 is LNHDA and CDR2 SQIVND (reference sequence). DNA of the CDR3: TGTGCCAGTAGTATCTTTAACTCCTACGAGCAGTACTTC. As protein: CASSIFNSYEQYF.

The gene calls are TRBV7-9 and TRBJ1-2, with D perhaps matching TRBD1 (6 bases). The CDR3 has 15 amino acids. V was trimmed by 1 base and J by 4 bases, leaving 13 bases between them. CDR1 is SEHNR and CDR2 is FQNEAQ in the germline V gene (reference sequence). The CDR3 region has the DNA TGTGCCAGCAGCTTAGAGGGGGGGCCCGGCTATGGCTACACCTTC. Residues: CASSLEGGPGYGYTF.

The chain links TRBV11-2 to TRBJ1-3; 10 bases match TRBD1. CDR1 is SGHAT and CDR2 is FQNNGV in the germline V gene. Trimming removed 3 bases from V and 7 bases from J; junction bases left unmatched: 9. The CDR3 runs 16 residues. CDR3 in amino acids: CASSLGPGQGPNTIYF. The CDR3 bases are TGTGCCAGCAGCTTGGGCCCGGGACAGGGGCCGAACACCATATATTTT.

This clonotype was observed a few times. The gene calls are TRBV5-6 and TRBJ2-3; D may correspond to TRBD1 or TRBD2 (5 bases each). The CDR3 is 16 residues long. Germline loops: CDR1 SGHDT, CDR2 YYEEEE. Deletions cut 4 bases from V and 6 bases from J, with 21 bases between. In DNA, the CDR3 is TGTGCCAGCAGCGCTGGACTGGGGCCGGATGCGGATACGCAGTATTTT. Translated: CASSAGLGPDADTQYF.

This clonotype was detected only a few times. This chain uses TRBV6-8 with TRBJ2-3; D uncertain. Germline-derived CDR1 and CDR2 are MNHGY and SAAAGT. The V and J ends lost 2 bases and 6 bases respectively, with 12 bases between them. The CDR3 extends over 14 amino acids. The CDR3 is CASSYHNVGDTQYF. As DNA, the CDR3 is TGTGCCAGCAGTTACCATAACGTTGGCGATACGCAGTATTTT.

V usage is TRBV12-3 or TRBV12-4 and J usage is TRBJ2-5; tentatively, D is TRBD1 or TRBD2 (5 bases each). V lost 2 bases, J lost 2 bases, and 18 bases lay in between. The CDR3 extends over 17 amino acids. The CDR3 nucleotides read TGTGCCAGCAGTTTAAATGGTTTCGGGGACCCACAAGAGACCCAGTACTTC. Amino acid sequence: CASSLNGFGDPQETQYF.

The genes are TRBV6-5 and TRBJ2-5; D is unresolved. There are 12 residues in the CDR3. The V gene's germline CDR1 is MNHEY and CDR2 SVGAGI. The V end was cut by 2 bases, the J end by 5 bases, with 6 bases between. The CDR3 spells CASSYDEETQYF. The CDR3 region has the DNA TGTGCCAGCAGTTACGATGAGGAGACCCAGTACTTC.

CDR3: CASSLRLARYGKETQYF. The CDR3 DNA sequence: TGTGCCAGCAGCCTTCGACTAGCCCGGTACGGAAAAGAGACCCAGTACTTC. The chain couples TRBV3-1 to TRBJ2-5; 7 positions match TRBD2. CDR1 and CDR2 from the germline V gene are LGHDT and YNNKEL (reference sequence). The V segment lost 4 bases and the J segment 3 bases; nucleotides outside the gene matches: 14. This CDR3 contains 17 residues.

A remark on this clonotype: This may be a read error, as it is one base from a much larger clone. This sequence joins TRBV27 and TRBJ1-6, with D unclear. Looked up from germline, CDR1 is MNHEY and CDR2 is SMNVEV (reference sequence). The CDR3 is made up of 15 amino acids. The CDR3 reads CVSRETRVGPSPLHF. The CDR3 DNA is TGTGTCAGCCGTGAGACCAGAGTAGGGCCTTCACCCCTCCACTTT.

V is TRBV10-1 and J is TRBJ2-1; no clear D. This CDR3 is built from 16 residues. Germline V gives CDR1 WNHNN, CDR2 SYGVQD (reference sequence). Trimming removed 2 bases from V and 0 bases from J, with 11 bases in between. The CDR3 spells CASSETVQSSYNEQFF. CDR3 in DNA: TGCGCCAGCAGTGAGACGGTCCAAAGCTCCTACAATGAGCAGTTCTTC.

This chain links TRBV7-6 with TRBJ2-6; D is unclear. Trimming took off 1 base at V and 0 bases at J, with 22 bases between the two ends. Per the germline V gene, CDR1 is SGHVS and CDR2 is FNYEAQ. The CDR3 is 21 amino acids. The CDR3 sequence is CASSLGVRDVVTLSGANVLTF. The CDR3 coding sequence is TGTGCCAGCAGCTTAGGAGTACGCGACGTCGTCACTCTCTCTGGGGCCAACGTCCTGACTTTC.

This clonotype came up a few times. The chain employs TRBV2 and TRBJ2-7, with a tentative D call TRBD1 (5 bases). The germline CDR1 and CDR2 sequences are SNHLY and FYNNEI. The length of the CDR3 is 11 residues. V was pared by 10 bases and J by 2 bases, with 9 bases between. The CDR3 region is CAIRGPYEQYF. The CDR3 nucleotides read TGTGCCATTAGGGGTCCCTACGAGCAGTACTTC. The entire variable domain, with the rest obtained from reference TRBV2 and TRBJ2-7, is as follows: EPEVTQTPSHQVTQMGQEVILRCVPISNHLYFYWYRQILGQKVEFLVSFYNNEISEKSEIFDDQFSVERPDGSNFTLKIRSTKLEDSAMYFCAIRGPYEQYFGPGTRLTVT.

This clonotype occurred a few times. The genes are TRBV19 and TRBJ1-6; D gene uncertain. Germline-derived CDR1 and CDR2 are LNHDA and SQIVND (reference sequence). The V and J ends lost 3 bases and 0 bases respectively, with 9 bases between them. The CDR3 covers 16 residues. CDR3 sequence reads: CASSIRRSSYNSPLHF. The CDR3 DNA reads as TGTGCCAGTAGTATCCGCAGGAGCTCCTATAATTCACCCCTCCACTTT.

This clonotype was detected ten times or more. This chain uses TRBV6-5 with TRBJ2-2; possible D gene TRBD1, 5 bases. From germline, CDR1 is MNHEY and CDR2 SVGAGI. Trimming stripped 2 bases from V and 0 bases from J, with 7 bases between. This CDR3 spans 15 amino acids. The CDR3 sequence is CASSYDSANTGELFF. The CDR3 coding sequence is TGTGCCAGCAGTTACGACAGCGCGAACACCGGGGAGCTGTTTTTT.

This clonotype was recorded only once. Here the CDR3 reads CASSVGAGSSTDTQYF. CDR3 nucleotides: TGTGCCAGCAGCGTCGGGGCGGGGTCTAGCACAGATACGCAGTATTTT. This chain links TRBV9 with TRBJ2-3; tentatively, D is TRBD2 (6 bases). The V end lost 2 bases, the J end lost 0 bases, and 13 bases lay between the germline ends. CDR3 length equals 16 residues. Germline-derived CDR1 and CDR2 are SGDLS and YYNGEE.

This clonotype was seen a few times. This CDR3 reads CASSEFGTGNTIYF. CDR3 DNA sequence: TGTGCCAGCAGTGAATTTGGGACTGGAAACACCATATATTTT. The rearrangement joins TRBV25-1 to TRBJ1-3; D uncertain. Germline CDR1 MGHDK, CDR2 SYGVNS. V lost 1 base, J lost 2 bases, and 6 bases lay in between. The CDR3 runs to 14 residues.

This clonotype was detected a few times. The gene calls are TRBV14 and TRBJ1-1; TRBD1 aligns across 8 bases. This CDR3 has 16 amino acids. Germline CDR1 is SGHDN and CDR2 is FVKESK. After removal of 5 bases from V and 0 bases from J, the junction contained 8 bases not matched to a gene. CDR3 sequence reads: CASSARQGTMNTEAFF. Here the CDR3 DNA reads TGTGCCAGCAGCGCACGACAGGGGACAATGAACACTGAAGCTTTCTTT.

This clonotype was detected ten times or more. The chain combines TRBV28 with TRBJ1-5; D is unclear. The V gene lost 2 bases and the J gene lost 5 bases, with 10 bases spanning the gap. This CDR3 is built from 14 residues. Germline V gives CDR1 MDHEN, CDR2 SYDVKM. Written as DNA, the CDR3 is TGTGCCAGCAGTTTAAGTCTTGCGGATCAGCCCCAGCATTTT. Translated: CASSLSLADQPQHF.